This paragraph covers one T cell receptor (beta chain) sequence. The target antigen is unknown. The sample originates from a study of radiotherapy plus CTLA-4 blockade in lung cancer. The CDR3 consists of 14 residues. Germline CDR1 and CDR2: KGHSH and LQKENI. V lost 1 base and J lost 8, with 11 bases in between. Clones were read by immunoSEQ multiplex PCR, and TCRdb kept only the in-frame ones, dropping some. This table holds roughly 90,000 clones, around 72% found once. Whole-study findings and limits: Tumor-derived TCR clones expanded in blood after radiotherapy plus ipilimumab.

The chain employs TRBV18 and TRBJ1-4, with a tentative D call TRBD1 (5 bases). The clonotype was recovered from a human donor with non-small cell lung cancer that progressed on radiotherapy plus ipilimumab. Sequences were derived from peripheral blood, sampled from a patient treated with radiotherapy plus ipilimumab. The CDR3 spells CASSPLLEGEKLFF. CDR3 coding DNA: TGTGCCAGCTCACCACTCCTGGAGGGGGAAAAACTGTTTTTT.